A single sample gave rise to the 8 T cell receptor beta chains below, sequenced in a study of radiation and T cells in renal cell carcinoma. Sequencing used immunoSEQ multiplex PCR; TCRdb keeps in-frame clones, though not all of them. This sample has roughly 130,000 clones, with roughly 90% found just once. Time point noted: baseline pretreatment blood. Indicated treatment: 15 Gy SBRT to primary tumor, nephrectomy 4 weeks later. The source material was blood, sampled from a patient whose treatment included radiotherapy and nephrectomy. The receptors here all came from a woman between 50 and 59 years old with renal cell carcinoma.

The rearrangement joins TRBV5-1 to TRBJ2-7, with TRBD2 matching 8 bases. Germline loops: CDR1 SGHRS, CDR2 YFSETQ. Trimming at V came to 4 bases and at J to 2 bases, leaving 2 bases not matched to a gene. The CDR3 runs to 13 residues. CDR3: CASSAGGTYEQYF. DNA of the CDR3: TGCGCCAGCAGCGCGGGGGGAACCTACGAGCAGTACTTC.

The rearrangement links TRBV5-1 to TRBJ2-5; the D gene is possibly TRBD1 (5 bases). V was trimmed by 2 bases and J by 2 bases, leaving 10 bases between them. CDR3 length: 14 residues. Germline V lookup: CDR1 SGHRS, CDR2 YFSETQ. In DNA form, the CDR3 reads TGCGCCAGCAGCTTAGGGGTCCTTCAAGAGACCCAGTACTTC. Protein sequence: CASSLGVLQETQYF.

The chain uses TRBV28 and TRBJ1-4; 7 nucleotides match TRBD1. V lost 3 bases and J lost 3; bases outside the gene matches: 13. CDR1 is MDHEN and CDR2 is SYDVKM in the germline V gene. The CDR3 totals 18 residues. For the CDR3, the DNA is TGTGCCAGCAGTTTCCAGGGGGTAGGGGTTCCAGCTAATGAAAAACTGTTTTTT. Translation gives CASSFQGVGVPANEKLFF. Filled out from reference TRBV28 and TRBJ1-4, the complete variable domain reads DVKVTQSSRYLVKRTGEKVFLECVQDMDHENMFWYRQDPGLGLRLIYFSYDVKMKEKGDIPEGYSVSREKKERFSLILESASTNQTSMYLCASSFQGVGVPANEKLFFGSGTQLSVL.

V and J are TRBV5-6 and TRBJ1-2; TRBD1 might be the D (6 bases). CDR3 length: 14 amino acids. Trimming shortened V by 5 bases and J by 3 bases, and 14 bases separated the two germline ends. Germline CDR1 reads SGHDT; CDR2 reads YYEEEE. DNA for the CDR3: TGTGCCAGCAGTTGGATGGGGGGCGACTATGGCTACACCTTC. This encodes CASSWMGGDYGYTF.

V and J are TRBV7-2 and TRBJ1-1; D call uncertain. Germline-derived CDR1 and CDR2 are SGHTA and FQGNSA. Trimming pared 1 base from V and 4 bases from J, leaving 7 bases between. The CDR3 runs 13 residues. Here the CDR3 reads CASSLVSGTEAFF. The CDR3 DNA follows: TGTGCCAGCAGCTTAGTTTCGGGCACTGAAGCTTTCTTT.

This chain connects TRBV6-1 to TRBJ2-5; D might be TRBD2 (6 bases). Germline V gene lookup returns CDR1 MNHNS and CDR2 SASEGT. The V end lost 2 bases, the J end lost 4 bases, and 14 bases lay between the germline ends. The CDR3 totals 15 residues. The CDR3 DNA sequence: TGTGCCAGCAGTGAAATTGGGGGGATAGCAGAGACCCAGTACTTC. This codes for CASSEIGGIAETQYF.

The sample holds one count of this clone. The V and J genes are TRBV5-5 and TRBJ2-4; TRBD1 matches at 7 bases. The CDR3 is made up of 18 amino acids. V trimming: 4 bases; J trimming: 3 bases; junction bases outside the gene matches: 16. CDR1 is SGHKS and CDR2 is YYEKEE in the germline V gene (reference sequence). The CDR3 spells CASSAVGQSWGFKNIQYF. The CDR3 region has the DNA TGTGCCAGCAGCGCCGTGGGACAGTCGTGGGGATTCAAAAACATTCAGTACTTC.

Note on this clone: Other DNA sequences in the same sample also yield this CDR3. V and J are TRBV9 and TRBJ2-5, with a tentative D call TRBD1 (5 bases). The CDR3 is 14 residues long. V was pared by 0 bases and J by 0 bases, with 6 bases between. Germline CDR1 and CDR2: SGDLS and YYNGEE. Written as DNA, the CDR3 is TGTGCCAGCAGCGTAGAGGGGTACCAAGAGACCCAGTACTTC. It codes for CASSVEGYQETQYF. Full variable domain (outside the CDR3, taken from reference TRBV9 and TRBJ2-5): DSGVTQTPKHLITATGQRVTLRCSPRSGDLSVYWYQQSLDQGLQFLIQYYNGEERAKGNILERFSAQQFPDLHSELNLSSLELGDSALYFCASSVEGYQETQYFGPGTRLLVL.